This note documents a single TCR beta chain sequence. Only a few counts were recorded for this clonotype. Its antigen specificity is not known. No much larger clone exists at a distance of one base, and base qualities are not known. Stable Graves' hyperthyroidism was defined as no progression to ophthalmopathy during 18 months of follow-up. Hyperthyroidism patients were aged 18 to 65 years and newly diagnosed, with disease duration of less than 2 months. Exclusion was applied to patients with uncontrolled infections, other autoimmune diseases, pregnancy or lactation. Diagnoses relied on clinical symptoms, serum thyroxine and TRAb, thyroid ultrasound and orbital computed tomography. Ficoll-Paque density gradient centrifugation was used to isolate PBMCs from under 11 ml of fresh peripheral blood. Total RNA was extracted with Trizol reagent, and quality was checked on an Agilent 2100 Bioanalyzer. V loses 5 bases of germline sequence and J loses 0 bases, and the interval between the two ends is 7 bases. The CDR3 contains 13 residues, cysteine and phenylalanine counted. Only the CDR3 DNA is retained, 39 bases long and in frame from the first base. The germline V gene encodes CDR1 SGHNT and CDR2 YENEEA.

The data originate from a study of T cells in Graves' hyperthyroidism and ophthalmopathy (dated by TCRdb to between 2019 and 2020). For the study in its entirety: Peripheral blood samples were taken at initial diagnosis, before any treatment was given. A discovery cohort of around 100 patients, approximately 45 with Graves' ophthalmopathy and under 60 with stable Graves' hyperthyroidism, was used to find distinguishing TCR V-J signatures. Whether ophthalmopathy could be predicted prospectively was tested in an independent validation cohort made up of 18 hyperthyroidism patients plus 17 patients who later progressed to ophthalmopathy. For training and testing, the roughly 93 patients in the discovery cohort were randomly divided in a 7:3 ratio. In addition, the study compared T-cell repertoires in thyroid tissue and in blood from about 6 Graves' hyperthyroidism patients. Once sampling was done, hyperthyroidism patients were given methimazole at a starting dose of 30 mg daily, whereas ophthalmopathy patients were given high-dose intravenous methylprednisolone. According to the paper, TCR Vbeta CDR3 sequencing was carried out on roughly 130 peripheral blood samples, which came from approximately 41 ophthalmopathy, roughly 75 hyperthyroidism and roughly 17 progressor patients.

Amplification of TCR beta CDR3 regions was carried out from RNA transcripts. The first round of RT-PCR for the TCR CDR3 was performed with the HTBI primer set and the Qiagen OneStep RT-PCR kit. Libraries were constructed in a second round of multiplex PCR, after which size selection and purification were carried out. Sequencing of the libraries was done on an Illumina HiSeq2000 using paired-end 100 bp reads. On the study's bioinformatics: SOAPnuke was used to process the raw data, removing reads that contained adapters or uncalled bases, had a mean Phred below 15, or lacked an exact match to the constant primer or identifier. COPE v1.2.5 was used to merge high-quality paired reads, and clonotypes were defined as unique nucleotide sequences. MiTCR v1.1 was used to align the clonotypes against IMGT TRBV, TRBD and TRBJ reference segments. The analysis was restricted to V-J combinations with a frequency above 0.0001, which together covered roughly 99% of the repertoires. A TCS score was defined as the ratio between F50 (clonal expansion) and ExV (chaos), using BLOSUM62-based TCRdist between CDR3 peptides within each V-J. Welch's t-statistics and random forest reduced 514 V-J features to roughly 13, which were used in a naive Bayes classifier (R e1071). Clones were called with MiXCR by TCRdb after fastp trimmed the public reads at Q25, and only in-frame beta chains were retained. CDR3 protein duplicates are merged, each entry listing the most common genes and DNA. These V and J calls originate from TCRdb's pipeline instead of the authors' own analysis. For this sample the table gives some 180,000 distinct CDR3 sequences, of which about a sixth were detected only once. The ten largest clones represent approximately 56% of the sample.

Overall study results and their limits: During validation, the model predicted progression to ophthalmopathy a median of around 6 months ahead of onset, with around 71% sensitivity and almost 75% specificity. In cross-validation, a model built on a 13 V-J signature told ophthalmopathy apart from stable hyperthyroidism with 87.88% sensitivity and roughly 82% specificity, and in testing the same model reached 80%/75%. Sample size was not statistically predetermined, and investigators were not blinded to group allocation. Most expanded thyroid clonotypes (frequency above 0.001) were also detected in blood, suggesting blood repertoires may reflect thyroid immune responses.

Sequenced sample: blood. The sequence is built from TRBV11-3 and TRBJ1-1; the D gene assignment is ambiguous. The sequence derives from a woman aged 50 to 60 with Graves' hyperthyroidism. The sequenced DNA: TGTGCCAGCAGCACTCCATTGAACACTGAAGCTTTCTTT. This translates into CASSTPLNTEAFF.